Below are 32 T cell receptor beta chains sequenced from a single sample in a study of T cells in Graves' hyperthyroidism and ophthalmopathy. Amplified regions were TCR beta CDR3 sequences from RNA transcripts. In the first-round RT-PCR of the TCR CDR3, the HTBI primer set was used. TCRdb fed the multiplex PCR reads into MiXCR, producing one record per CDR3 protein. The sample comprises around 300,000 distinct CDR3 sequences, approximately 13% of which are singletons, and under 8% rests with the top ten. What was sequenced was blood. All receptors come from a woman aged 40 to 50 with Graves' hyperthyroidism.

The chain has TRBV5-6 and TRBJ1-2; D is ambiguous. CDR3 size: 13 residues. V dropped 2 bases and J dropped 4 bases, with 9 bases sitting between them. Germline V gene data show CDR1 as SGHDT and CDR2 as YYEEEE. For the CDR3, the DNA is TGTGCCAGCAGCTTTGACTGGGCCTATGGCTACACCTTC. Its translation is CASSFDWAYGYTF.

This clonotype appeared many times. The V call is TRBV2, the J call TRBJ1-2; possible D gene TRBD1, 5 bases. The CDR3 length is 14 residues. Germline values: CDR1 SNHLY, CDR2 FYNNEI. V gave up 4 bases and J gave up 6 bases, with 15 bases separating them. In DNA form, the CDR3 reads TGTGCCAGCAGTGGAGGGACCAATCGTGATGGCTACACCTTC. This encodes CASSGGTNRDGYTF.

The sample holds many counts of this clonotype. This sequence joins TRBV12-3 or TRBV12-4 and TRBJ2-1; D is unclear. Trimming took 2 bases from V and 0 from J, leaving 8 bases between them. The CDR3 runs 15 residues. Here the CDR3 reads CASSLRPASYNEQFF. Here the CDR3 DNA reads TGTGCCAGCAGTTTAAGACCCGCCTCCTACAATGAGCAGTTCTTC.

There are a few counts of this clonotype. No conserved phenylalanine or tryptophan is present at the end of the CDR3, so a read error is the likely explanation. This rearrangement joins TRBV27 to TRBJ2-5; 8 nucleotides align to TRBD1. Trimming at V came to 4 bases and at J to 2 bases, leaving 12 bases not matched to a gene. The germline V gene has CDR1 MNHEY and CDR2 SMNVEV (reference sequence). The CDR3 length is 17 residues. CDR3 sequence (DNA): TGTGCCAGCAGTTCAGACAAATTGACAGGGGTTCAAGAGACCCAGTACTCC. Translated: CASSSDKLTGVQETQYS.

About this clonotype itself: A much larger clone lies a single base off, so this may be a read error. This sequence joins TRBV12-5 and TRBJ2-2; tentatively, D is TRBD2 (5 bases). Trimming cost V 1 base and J 4 bases, with 16 bases left between them. The CDR3 sequence is 17 residues long. In germline, CDR1 is LGHNT, CDR2 FRNRAP. The CDR3 DNA reads as TGTGCTAGTGGTTTGGACGCTAAGGCGGGCGGCACCGGGGAGCTGTTTTTT. It specifies CASGLDAKAGGTGELFF.

The chain couples TRBV6-2 or TRBV6-3 to TRBJ1-6; D unresolved. V was clipped by 2 bases and J by 10 bases, with 9 bases between them. Germline CDR1 reads MNHEY; CDR2 reads SVGEGT. CDR3 size: 13 residues. DNA for the CDR3: TGTGCCAGCAGTTACCCTCGCGGGTCACCCCTCCACTTT. It encodes CASSYPRGSPLHF.

This clonotype was seen at least ten times. V usage is TRBV5-1 and J usage is TRBJ2-7; 7 bases align to TRBD1. The CDR3 runs 14 residues. CDR1 SGHRS and CDR2 YFSETQ come from the germline V gene. Trimming at V came to 4 bases and at J to 0 bases, leaving 4 bases not matched to a gene. This CDR3 is CASSTGVSSYEQYF. Written as DNA, the CDR3 is TGCGCCAGCAGCACAGGGGTCAGCTCCTACGAGCAGTACTTC.

On this clonotype: It may be a read error: a sequence one base away is much more abundant. This chain connects TRBV7-3 to TRBJ2-1; D is possibly TRBD1 (5 bases). The CDR3 covers 13 residues. Germline V gene sequence: CDR1 SGHTA, CDR2 FQGTGA. DNA for the CDR3: TGTGCCAGCAGCACCCGAAAGGACAATGAGCAGCTCTTC. Protein: CASSTRKDNEQLF.

On this clonotype itself: A clone one base away is much larger, so this may be a read error. The DNA for the CDR3 is TGTCCCATCAGTACTGGACAGGTCCTCTCCTCTGGAAACACCATATATTTT. Its translation: CPISTGQVLSSGNTIYF. This chain uses TRBV10-3 with TRBJ1-3, with 7 bases lining up with TRBD1. The CDR3 covers 17 residues. The germline CDR1 and CDR2 sequences are ENHRY and SYGVKD.

The V call is TRBV11-2, the J call TRBJ2-5, with TRBD2 matching 11 bases. After removal of 5 bases from V and 5 bases from J, the junction contained 16 bases not matched to a gene. The CDR3 has 18 residues. Germline CDR1 SGHAT, CDR2 FQNNGV. This chain's CDR3 is CASSPQLETSGMAETQYF. CDR3 sequence (DNA): TGTGCCAGCAGCCCGCAGTTAGAGACTAGCGGGATGGCGGAGACCCAGTACTTC.

This clonotype came up many times. The genes are TRBV19 and TRBJ2-6; unclear D gene. CDR3 length: 14 residues. The germline gives CDR1 LNHDA, CDR2 SQIVND (reference sequence). Trimming took off 4 bases at V and 4 bases at J, with 8 bases between the two ends. CDR3 sequence reads: CASSTKPGANVLTF. The CDR3 DNA reads TGTGCCAGTAGTACGAAACCCGGGGCCAACGTCCTGACTTTC. The whole variable domain, remainder taken from reference TRBV19 and TRBJ2-6, is DGGITQSPKYLFRKEGQNVTLSCEQNLNHDAMYWYRQDPGQGLRLIYYSQIVNDFQKGDIAEGYSVSREKKESFPLTVTSAQKNPTAFYLCASSTKPGANVLTFGAGSRLTVL.

This clonotype was seen a handful of times. The conserved final phenylalanine or tryptophan is absent from the CDR3, which likely points to a read error. This rearrangement joins TRBV28 to TRBJ2-5; TRBD1 aligns across 7 bases. V dropped 3 bases and J dropped 4; count of bases not matched to a gene: 14. Germline-derived CDR1 and CDR2 are MDHEN and SYDVKM. CDR3 length: 17 amino acids. CDR3 DNA sequence: TGTGCCAGCAGTTTTGGCATACACAGGGGCGCTCGAGAGACCCAGTACCTC. It yields the protein CASSFGIHRGARETQYL.

This clonotype came up a few times. The V gene is TRBV19, the J gene TRBJ2-7, with D possibly matching TRBD2 (5 bases). V lost 8 bases and J lost 2, with 13 bases in between. Germline lookup yields CDR1 LNHDA and CDR2 SQIVND (reference sequence). This CDR3 region has 13 residues. The CDR3 DNA is TGTGCCAGTGGAGACTATTTGACCTACGAGCAGTACTTC. Amino acid sequence: CASGDYLTYEQYF.

V and J are TRBV6-5 and TRBJ1-5; D perhaps matches TRBD1 (6 bases). This CDR3 has 18 amino acids. Germline-derived CDR1 and CDR2 are MNHEY and SVGAGI. Trimming shortened V by 6 bases and J by 2 bases, and 23 bases separated the two germline ends. CDR3 amino acids: CASRYTLRDTYGNQPQHF. DNA of the CDR3: TGTGCCAGCAGATATACACTAAGGGACACTTATGGCAATCAGCCCCAGCATTTT.

This clonotype was detected ten times or more. The chain recombines TRBV12-3 or TRBV12-4 with TRBJ1-1; unclear D gene. V lost 4 bases, J lost 0 bases, and 6 bases lay in between. The CDR3 covers 13 residues. CDR3 region: CASSSQVNTEAFF. In DNA form, the CDR3 reads TGTGCCAGCAGTTCCCAAGTGAACACTGAAGCTTTCTTT.

V and J are TRBV3-1 and TRBJ2-7, with D uncertain. The CDR3 consists of 13 residues. Germline assignment: CDR1 LGHDT and CDR2 YNNKEL (reference sequence). Trimming left V 0 bases short and J 3 bases short, with 6 bases between. In nucleotides, the CDR3 is TGTGCCAGCAGCCAAGACCGGTACTACGAGCAGTACTTC. Translating it yields CASSQDRYYEQYF.

This clonotype came up many times. The CDR3 is CASSHSDRGVGGYTF. The CDR3 region has the DNA TGTGCCAGCAGCCACTCGGACAGGGGCGTTGGTGGCTACACCTTC. The V and J genes are TRBV3-1 and TRBJ1-2; 9 bases line up with TRBD1. The CDR3 sequence is 15 residues long. Germline CDR1 reads LGHDT; CDR2 reads YNNKEL (reference sequence). The junction had 9 bases not matched to a gene; V was cut back by 3 bases and J by 7 bases.

This clonotype has at least ten counts. The genes are TRBV7-2 and TRBJ2-7; 7 nucleotides match TRBD1. The CDR3 has 14 amino acids. V lost 3 bases to trimming and J lost 6 bases; unmatched junction nucleotides: 8. Germline V CDR1 and CDR2: SGHTA, FQGNSA. CDR3 sequence reads: CASSFDRVLSEQYF. The CDR3 DNA reads as TGTGCCAGCAGCTTCGACAGGGTACTGAGCGAGCAGTACTTC.

This clonotype was detected a few times. This chain joins TRBV12-3 or TRBV12-4 and TRBJ1-5; D may be TRBD1 (6 bases). The germline V and J ends were trimmed by 5 bases and 4 bases, with 15 bases remaining between them. The CDR3 runs 15 residues. This CDR3 is CASSPGGRGNQPQHF. The CDR3 bases are TGTGCCAGCAGTCCCGGGGGGAGGGGGAATCAGCCCCAGCATTTT.

This clonotype was seen at least ten times. The rearrangement links TRBV24-1 to TRBJ1-5; D ambiguous. Germline V CDR1 and CDR2: KGHDR, SFDVKD. The CDR3 is 12 amino acids. The germline V and J ends were trimmed by 3 bases and 5 bases, with 4 bases remaining between them. CDR3 nucleotides: TGTGCCACCAGTGATAATGATCAGCCCCAGCATTTT. This gives the protein CATSDNDQPQHF.

The chain links TRBV6-1 to TRBJ2-1; D is uncertain. Trimming left V 5 bases short and J 0 bases short, with 11 bases between. The CDR3 is 15 residues long. CDR1 and CDR2 (germline): MNHNS, SASEGT. CDR3 coding DNA: TGTGCCAGCAGTAAGACTCCGGACTCCTACAATGAGCAGTTCTTC. It is translated as CASSKTPDSYNEQFF.

The sample holds many counts of this clonotype. The V call is TRBV7-8, the J call TRBJ1-2; D is possibly TRBD1 (5 bases). There are 15 residues in the CDR3. Trimming removed 1 base from V and 0 bases from J, with 9 bases in between. Germline V lookup: CDR1 SGHVS, CDR2 FQNEAQ. Written as DNA, the CDR3 is TGTGCCAGCAGCTTAGGGAGGGGATCTAACTATGGCTACACCTTC. Its translation is CASSLGRGSNYGYTF. The full variable domain, in which reference TRBV7-8 and TRBJ1-2 provide the parts outside the CDR3, is GAGVSQSPRYKVAKRGQDVALRCDPISGHVSLFWYQQALGQGPEFLTYFQNEAQLDKSGLPSDRFFAERPEGSVSTLKIQRTQQEDSAVYLCASSLGRGSNYGYTFGSGTRLTVV.

The J gene is TRBJ1-1, the V gene TRBV20-1, with D maybe TRBD1 (5 bases). Per germline, CDR1 DFQATT and CDR2 SNEGSKA (reference sequence). The CDR3 spans 15 residues. Trimming removed 0 bases at V and 3 bases at J, with 14 bases between. In DNA, the CDR3 is TGCAGTGCTAGAGAACGGGGGGGACGGCACACTGAAGCTTTCTTT. Translating it yields CSARERGGRHTEAFF.

This clonotype occurred many times. The chain couples TRBV28 to TRBJ2-7; D is undetermined. Trimming took 3 bases from V and 0 from J, leaving 6 bases between them. CDR1 MDHEN and CDR2 SYDVKM come from the germline V gene. The CDR3 has 13 residues. The DNA for the CDR3 is TGTGCCAGCAGTTTTCTGAACTCCTACGAGCAGTACTTC. Amino acids: CASSFLNSYEQYF.

The chain is built from TRBV19 and TRBJ1-1, with D tentatively TRBD1 (6 bases). Germline V gene lookup returns CDR1 LNHDA and CDR2 SQIVND (reference sequence). CDR3 length: 12 amino acids. Trimming cost V 3 bases and J 10 bases, with 12 bases left between them. The DNA of the CDR3 is TGTGCCAGTAGTATCGAGGGGGGGGGAGCTTTCTTT. Translated, it gives CASSIEGGGAFF.

This chain links TRBV6-2 or TRBV6-3 with TRBJ2-7; 10 bases are a match to TRBD2. The germline gives CDR1 MNHEY, CDR2 SVGEGT. The ends lost 7 bases at V and 2 bases at J; junction bases unmatched: 11. CDR3 size: 16 residues. CDR3: CASTIGGLALTYEQYF. As DNA, the CDR3 is TGTGCCAGCACCATAGGGGGACTAGCGCTGACCTACGAGCAGTACTTC.

This chain uses TRBV28 with TRBJ1-5, with D maybe TRBD1 (6 bases). V shed 3 bases and J shed 6 bases, with 12 bases lying between them. CDR1 MDHEN and CDR2 SYDVKM come from the germline V gene. The CDR3 has 14 amino acids. The CDR3 nucleotides are TGTGCCAGCAGTTTTGGGGGGGCGAGTCAGCCCCAGCATTTT. Encoded protein: CASSFGGASQPQHF.

This clonotype was recorded many times. The CDR3 is CASSGRAYEQYF. The CDR3 coding sequence is TGTGCCAGCAGTGGCAGGGCCTACGAGCAGTACTTC. This chain joins TRBV2 and TRBJ2-7, with D perhaps matching TRBD1 (5 bases). Looked up from germline, CDR1 is SNHLY and CDR2 is FYNNEI. Trimming pared 4 bases from V and 2 bases from J, leaving 6 bases between. The length of the CDR3 is 12 residues.

This chain links TRBV7-8 with TRBJ2-2; D not resolved. Germline lookup yields CDR1 SGHVS and CDR2 FQNEAQ. Trimming stripped 5 bases from V and 3 bases from J, with 13 bases between. The CDR3 covers 15 residues. This chain's CDR3 is CASSRPGADTGELFF. DNA for the CDR3: TGTGCCAGCAGCCGGCCAGGCGCGGACACCGGGGAGCTGTTTTTT.

The sample holds many counts of this clonotype. The V and J genes are TRBV27 and TRBJ1-2, with 12 positions matching TRBD1. Germline loops: CDR1 MNHEY, CDR2 SMNVEV (reference sequence). V shed 4 bases, J shed 7 bases, and the junction held 7 bases outside the gene matches. The CDR3 is 15 amino acids. The CDR3 is CASSSPGQGAPGYTF. As DNA, the CDR3 is TGTGCCAGCAGTTCTCCGGGACAGGGGGCTCCTGGCTACACCTTC.

The chain employs TRBV10-3 and TRBJ1-2; D is ambiguous. Germline CDR1 ENHRY, CDR2 SYGVKD. The V end was cut by 6 bases, the J end by 8 bases, with 13 bases between. The CDR3 covers 12 residues. The CDR3 sequence: CAISELREGYTF. As DNA, the CDR3 is TGTGCCATCAGCGAACTCCGGGAGGGCTACACCTTC.

This clonotype was detected ten times or more. The rearrangement joins TRBV28 to TRBJ1-5; perhaps TRBD1 as D (5 bases). There are 16 residues in the CDR3. Germline-derived CDR1 and CDR2 are MDHEN and SYDVKM. Trimming pared 5 bases from V and 1 base from J, leaving 15 bases between. The CDR3 loop reads CASSDGTTVSNQPQHF. The CDR3 DNA sequence: TGTGCCAGCAGTGACGGGACGACAGTAAGCAATCAGCCCCAGCATTTT.